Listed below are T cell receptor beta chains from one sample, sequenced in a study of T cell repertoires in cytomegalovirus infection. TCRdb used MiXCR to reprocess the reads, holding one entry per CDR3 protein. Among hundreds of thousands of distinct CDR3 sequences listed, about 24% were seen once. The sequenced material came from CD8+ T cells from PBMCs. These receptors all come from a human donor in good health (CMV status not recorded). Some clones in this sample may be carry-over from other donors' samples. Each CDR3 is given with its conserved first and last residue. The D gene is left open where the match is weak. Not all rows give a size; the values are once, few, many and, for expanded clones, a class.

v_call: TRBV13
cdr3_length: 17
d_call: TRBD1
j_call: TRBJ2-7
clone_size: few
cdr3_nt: TGTGCCAGCAGCTATTCTTTCCGGACAGGGCACTCCTACGAGCAGTACTTC
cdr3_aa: CASSYSFRTGHSYEQYF

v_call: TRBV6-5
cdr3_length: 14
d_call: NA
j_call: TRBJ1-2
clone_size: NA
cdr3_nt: TGTGCCAGCAGTCACTATGCAGGGGACTATGGCTACACCTTC
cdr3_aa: CASSHYAGDYGYTF

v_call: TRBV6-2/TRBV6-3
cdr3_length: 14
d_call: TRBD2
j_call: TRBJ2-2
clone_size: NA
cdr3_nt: TGTGCCAGCAGGCTAGCGGTCACTACCGGGGAGCTGTTTTTT
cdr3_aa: CASRLAVTTGELFF

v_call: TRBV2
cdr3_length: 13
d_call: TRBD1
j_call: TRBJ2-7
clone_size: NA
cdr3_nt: TGTGCCAGCATTTGGAGACAGGGGGCCGAGCAGTACTTC
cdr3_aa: CASIWRQGAEQYF

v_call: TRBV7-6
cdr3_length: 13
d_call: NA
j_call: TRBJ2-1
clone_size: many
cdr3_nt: TGTGCCAGCAGTTTGGGGGCTTACAATGAGCAGTTCTTC
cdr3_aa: CASSLGAYNEQFF

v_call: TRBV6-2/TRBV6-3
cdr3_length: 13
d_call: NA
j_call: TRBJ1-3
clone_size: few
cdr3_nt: TGTGCCAGCAGCCCCCCGACACTCCACACCATATATTTT
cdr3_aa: CASSPPTLHTIYF

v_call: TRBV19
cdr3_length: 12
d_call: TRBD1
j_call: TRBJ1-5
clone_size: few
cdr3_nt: TGTGCCAGTAGTGGGACAGGGCAGCCCCAGCATTTT
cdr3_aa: CASSGTGQPQHF

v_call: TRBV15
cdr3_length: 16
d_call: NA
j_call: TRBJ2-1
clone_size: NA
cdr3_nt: TGTGCCACCAGCAGAGAGCAGGCCCTAATTTACAATGAGCAGTTCTTC
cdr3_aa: CATSREQALIYNEQFF

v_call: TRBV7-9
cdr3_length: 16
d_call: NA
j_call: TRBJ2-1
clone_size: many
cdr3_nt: TGTGCCAGCAGCTTAGACCTAGTGGACTTCTACAATGAGCAGTTCTTC
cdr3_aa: CASSLDLVDFYNEQFF

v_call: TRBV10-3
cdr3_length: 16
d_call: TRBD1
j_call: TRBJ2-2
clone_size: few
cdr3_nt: TGTGCCATCAGTGAGGGTATGACAGGGTACACCGGGGAGCTGTTTTTT
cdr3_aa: CAISEGMTGYTGELFF

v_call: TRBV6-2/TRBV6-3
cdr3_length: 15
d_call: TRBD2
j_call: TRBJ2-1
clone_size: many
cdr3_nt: TGTGCCAGCAAGTGGAGCGGGGGGGCCTCAGATGAGCAGTTCTTC
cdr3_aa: CASKWSGGASDEQFF

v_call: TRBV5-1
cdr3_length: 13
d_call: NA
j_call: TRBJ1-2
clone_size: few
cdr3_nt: TGCGCCAGCAGCTTGGCAGCAGAGAATGGCTACACCTTC
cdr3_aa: CASSLAAENGYTF

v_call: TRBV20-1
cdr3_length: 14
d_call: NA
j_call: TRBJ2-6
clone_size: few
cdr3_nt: TGCAGTGCTGGCGAGTCTTCTGGGGCCAACGTCCTGACTTTC
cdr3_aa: CSAGESSGANVLTF

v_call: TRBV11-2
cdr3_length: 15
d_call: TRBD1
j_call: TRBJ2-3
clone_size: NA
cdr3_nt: TGTGCCAGCAGCTTAGATAGAGGGGGCTCAGATACGCAGTATTTT
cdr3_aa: CASSLDRGGSDTQYF

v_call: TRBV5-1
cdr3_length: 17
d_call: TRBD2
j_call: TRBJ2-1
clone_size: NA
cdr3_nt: TGCGCCAGCAGCCCAGGACTAGCGGGCGTCCCAGGCGATGAGCAGTTCTTC
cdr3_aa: CASSPGLAGVPGDEQFF

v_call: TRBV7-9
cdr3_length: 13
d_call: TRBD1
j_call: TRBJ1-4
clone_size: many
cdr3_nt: TGTGCCAGCGGCCCGGGACAGGATGAAAAACTGTTTTTT
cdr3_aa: CASGPGQDEKLFF

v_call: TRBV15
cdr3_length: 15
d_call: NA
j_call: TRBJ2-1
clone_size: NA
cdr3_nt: TGTGCCACCAGCAGCGACAGGAGCTCCTACAATGAGCAGTTCTTC
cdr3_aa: CATSSDRSSYNEQFF

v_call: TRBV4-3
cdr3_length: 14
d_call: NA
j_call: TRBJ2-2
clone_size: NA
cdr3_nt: TGCGCCAGCAGCCAAGATTCTTCCACCGGGGAGCTGTTTTTT
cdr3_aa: CASSQDSSTGELFF

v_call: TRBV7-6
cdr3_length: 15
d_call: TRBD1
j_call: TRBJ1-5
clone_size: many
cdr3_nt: TGTGCCAGCAGCTTAAACAGGGGAGATAATCAGCCCCAGCATTTT
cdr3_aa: CASSLNRGDNQPQHF

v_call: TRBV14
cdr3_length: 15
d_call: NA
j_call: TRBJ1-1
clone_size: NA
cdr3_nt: TGTGCCAGCAGCCAAGGGGTGGGACACTGGGCTGAGGCTTTCTTT
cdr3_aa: CASSQGVGHWAEAFF

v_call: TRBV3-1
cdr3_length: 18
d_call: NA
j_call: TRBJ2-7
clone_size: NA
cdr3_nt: TGTGCCAGCAGCCTTCGGATCCGGAGGGGGGCCAGGGACTACGAGCAGTACTTC
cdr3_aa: CASSLRIRRGARDYEQYF

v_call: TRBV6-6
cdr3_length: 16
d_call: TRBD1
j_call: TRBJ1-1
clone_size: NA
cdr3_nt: TGTGCCAGCAGTTACCATGGACAGGGGATAAACACTGAAGCTTTCTTT
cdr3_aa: CASSYHGQGINTEAFF

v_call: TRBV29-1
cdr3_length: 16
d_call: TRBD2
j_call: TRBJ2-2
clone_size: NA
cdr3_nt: TGCAGCGTCGAAGGGGGGCGGGGGGTCTACACCGGGGAGCTGTTTTTT
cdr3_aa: CSVEGGRGVYTGELFF

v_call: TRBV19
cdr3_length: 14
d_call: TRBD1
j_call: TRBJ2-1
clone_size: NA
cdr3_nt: TGTGCCAGTACCCCCGGACAGGGAGGATATGAGCAGTTCTTC
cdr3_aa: CASTPGQGGYEQFF

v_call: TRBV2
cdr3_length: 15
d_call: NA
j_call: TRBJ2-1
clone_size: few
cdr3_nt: TGTGCCAGCAGTGAAGCGGGGGGGCCCCTCAATGAGCAGTTCTTC
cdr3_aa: CASSEAGGPLNEQFF